A single sample is the source of the 3 T cell receptor beta chains below, sequenced in a study of shared clonotypes between healthy human individuals. Using immunoSEQ multiplex PCR, the repertoire was profiled, and TCRdb retains in-frame clones only, with some absent. Of around 940,000 clones in the sample, about 80% were seen once. Input material: memory CD4+ T cells sorted from blood. Subset defined: CD45RA-negative fraction. Receptor source: a man aged 18 to 35 in good health.

V and J are TRBV6-6 and TRBJ1-1; D call uncertain. Deletions cut 4 bases from V and 10 bases from J, with 13 bases between. Germline V CDR1 and CDR2: MNHNY, SVGAGI (reference sequence). CDR3 length equals 12 residues. The CDR3 DNA follows: TGTGCCAGCAGTTCCGGGGTCCCTGGAGCTTTCTTT. As protein: CASSSGVPGAFF.

This clone was detected a few times. This chain links TRBV19 with TRBJ2-3, with 9 bases fitting TRBD1. CDR1 and CDR2 (germline): LNHDA, SQIVND (reference sequence). The CDR3 totals 16 residues. Trimming cost V 7 bases and J 4 bases; bases outside gene matches: 12. The CDR3 sequence: CASKGPLGTGSDTQYF. The CDR3 DNA follows: TGTGCCAGTAAAGGGCCCCTCGGGACAGGGTCAGATACGCAGTATTTT.

This clone was seen a handful of times. The chain is built from TRBV6-6 and TRBJ2-3; 7 bases are a match to TRBD1. The germline gives CDR1 MNHNY, CDR2 SVGAGI (reference sequence). The CDR3 spans 15 residues. With V trimmed by 6 bases and J by 0 bases, 6 bases remained unmatched. CDR3 in amino acids: CASRGQATSTDTQYF. CDR3 sequence (DNA): TGTGCCAGCAGAGGACAGGCTACTAGCACAGATACGCAGTATTTT.